The rows below give T cell receptor beta chains drawn from one sample of a study of blood T cells in healthy people across ages. TCRdb called the 5' RACE reads again in MiXCR, with one record for every CDR3 protein. The table has around 1.5 million distinct CDR3 sequences, roughly 45% seen once. Input material: blood. These TCRs come from a young woman in good health. Each CDR3 is given with its conserved first and last residue. D genes are given only for firm matches. Clone size appears in some rows only: once, few, many, or a class for an expanded clone.

V,size,D,J,length,DNA,CDR3
TRBV20-1,-,-,TRBJ2-5,15,TGCAGTGCTAGAGATGGAGGGGGGATAAGCGGGACCCAGTACTTC,CSARDGGGISGTQYF
TRBV27,few,-,TRBJ1-4,13,TGTGCCAGCAGTGGGTTATTGGGTGAAAAACTGTTTTTT,CASSGLLGEKLFF
TRBV20-1,-,-,TRBJ2-5,13,TGCAGTGCTAGAGAACCCCCCGTGGAGACCCAGTACTTC,CSAREPPVETQYF
TRBV20-1,-,-,TRBJ2-6,14,TGCAGTGCTTTACAGGGATATGGGGCCAACGTCCTGACTTTC,CSALQGYGANVLTF
TRBV28,-,TRBD1,TRBJ1-2,15,TGTGCCAGCAGTTTTACCCCGGGACAGGGGTATGGCTACACCTTC,CASSFTPGQGYGYTF
TRBV12-5,-,-,TRBJ2-3,13,TGTGCTAGTGGCCTAGGGTTGGGAGATACGCAGTATTTT,CASGLGLGDTQYF
TRBV2,few,-,TRBJ1-2,12,TGTGCCAGCGCCGGTTCTAACTATGGCTACACCTTC,CASAGSNYGYTF
TRBV29-1,many,-,TRBJ2-3,11,TGCAGCGTTGTGCCCTCAGATACGCAGTATTTT,CSVVPSDTQYF
TRBV20-1,-,-,TRBJ2-7,13,TGCAGTGCTAGAGATTCGGGCAACTACGAGCAGTACTTC,CSARDSGNYEQYF
TRBV27,-,TRBD1,TRBJ2-7,15,TGTGCCAGCAGTTCAACCTACAGGGGGCGCCACGAGCAGTACTTC,CASSSTYRGRHEQYF
TRBV20-1,-,-,TRBJ2-5,14,TGCAGTGCTAGATCCCCCGCGGCTGAAGAGACCCAGTACTTC,CSARSPAAEETQYF
TRBV13,many,-,TRBJ2-3,11,TGTGCCAGCAGCAAGAGAGCTTCGCAGTATTTT,CASSKRASQYF
TRBV20-1,-,-,TRBJ2-1,11,TGCAGTGCTAGAGTGGGGAGTGAGCAGTTCTTC,CSARVGSEQFF